This T cell receptor (beta chain) came from a study of blood T cell repertoires in COVID-19. Study overall: COVID-19 samples from acute and convalescent phases originated in the United States, Italy and Spain.

Enrollees, roughly 18 to 90 years old, lived in about two dozen US areas. Categorization into cohorts depended on clinical history that participants reported. The trim removed 8 bases at V and 1 base at J, leaving 1 base unmatched. The CDR3 is made up of 14 amino acids. Germline CDR1 MNHEY, CDR2 SVGAGI. Original methodology: Quantification of nucleated cells was approximated via reference gene primer amplification. Generated by immunoSEQ multiplex PCR, the TCRdb table keeps only in-frame clones and is missing some. The D gene and trimming were derived from the DNA, and the V and J assignments and clone size from that table. Of about 400,000 clones in the sample, approximately 85% were seen once.

The receptor comes from a woman aged 40 to 50 with acute COVID-19. The rearrangement joins TRBV6-5 to TRBJ2-5, with 13 bases aligning to TRBD2. Material for sequencing was PBMCs or T cells enriched from blood (not recorded which). The DNA for the CDR3 is TGTGCCAGCGGACTAGCGGGGGCCCAAGAGACCCAGTACTTC. Protein sequence: CASGLAGAQETQYF.